Included here is one T cell receptor (beta chain) sequence, with context. This clone showed up just once. Its antigen is unknown. One base away there is no much larger clone; base qualities are not given. This specimen includes other DNA sequences encoding the same CDR3. As encoded in the germline V gene, CDR1 is SGHRS while CDR2 is YFSETQ. V is shortened by 0 bases, J by 0 bases, and the region joining them spans 6 bases. Inclusive of the bounding cysteine and phenylalanine, the CDR3 is 15 residues long. Only the CDR3 portion is preserved as DNA: 45 bases, with reading frame beginning at the first base. The time point label, as the study defines it: after dendritic cell vaccination, including at tumor progression/relapse. Patients were selected on the basis of adequate residual fresh-frozen tumor tissue and more than two years of available survival data. Molecular status otherwise varied across the glioblastoma patients, but none of them carried an isocitrate dehydrogenase mutation. PBMC were collected before vaccination, two weeks after the third vaccination, and at tumor progression if tumor progression occurred. The Qiagen DNeasy Blood extraction Kit was used for extraction of genomic DNA.

The immunoSEQ assay amplified TCRB CDR3 regions from about 2 micrograms of genomic DNA, or from all available DNA when less than that amount was available. Multiplex PCR used 60 forward primers for TCR V beta segments and 13 reverse primers for J beta segments. Synthetic control templates were spiked into each sample at limiting dilution to estimate reads per starting template. The Illumina HiSeq System generated sequencing reads of 87 bp. The study's processing was this. To remove PCR and sequencing errors, closely related sequences were merged with a nearest neighbor algorithm. TCR overlap was defined as the percentage of unique tumor TCR beta sequences that were also found in the peripheral blood of the same patient. Sourced from immuneACCESS, this table was stored by TCRdb with only in-frame sequences that have V and J called. A share of the clones is absent; for the studies checked, an unresolved V gene accounts for under half, and the remainder has no known explanation. V and J calls and clone size are as listed in that table; D and trimming were resolved from the DNA. The sample has some 91,000 clones on record, over 75% of them singletons. The ten largest account for approximately 2% of the sample.

The sample belongs to a study of glioma-infiltrating T cells after dendritic cell vaccination (dated by TCRdb to 2016 to 2017). Study-level background: Of the roughly 15 glioblastoma patients in the cohort, all drawn from Phase I and II dendritic cell vaccination trials, 9 were newly diagnosed and 6 had recurrent disease. Deep sequencing of TCR beta CDR3 regions was used to quantify tumor-infiltrating lymphocyte content and compare tumor and blood repertoires in dendritic cell-vaccinated glioblastoma patients. Three intradermal dendritic cell vaccine injections were administered to patients at biweekly intervals in the arm below the axilla. The vaccine was prepared from monocyte-derived dendritic cells that were cultured for more than six days with IL-4 and GM-CSF and then pulsed overnight with autologous tumor lysate. Patients received autologous tumor lysate-pulsed dendritic cell vaccination between about 2003 and 2013. Survival after dendritic cell vaccination was correlated with TCR sequencing metrics, such as TIL content and the overlap between tumor and blood repertoires.

Here is what the overall study found, with its caveats: The response model built on TCR overlap across three groups was characterized as speculative, with prospective validation still needed. The cohort was small and heterogeneous, and full blood and tumor sets were available for few patients, with initial-recurrent tumor pairs available for even fewer patients. TCR clonality showed no direct relationship with survival, which suggests that a diverse polyclonal response may be important. Longer time to progression and overall survival after dendritic cell vaccination were predicted by higher estimated pretreatment TIL content.

The TCR originated in a human donor with glioblastoma. Rearrangement joined TRBV5-1 to TRBJ1-4; matching of 5 bases hints at TRBD1 as the D gene. The sequenced sample was blood, obtained after dendritic cell vaccination. The CDR3 protein sequence reads: CASSLGGATNEKLFF. The sequenced DNA: TGCGCCAGCAGCTTGGGGGGCGCAACTAATGAAAAACTGTTTTTT.